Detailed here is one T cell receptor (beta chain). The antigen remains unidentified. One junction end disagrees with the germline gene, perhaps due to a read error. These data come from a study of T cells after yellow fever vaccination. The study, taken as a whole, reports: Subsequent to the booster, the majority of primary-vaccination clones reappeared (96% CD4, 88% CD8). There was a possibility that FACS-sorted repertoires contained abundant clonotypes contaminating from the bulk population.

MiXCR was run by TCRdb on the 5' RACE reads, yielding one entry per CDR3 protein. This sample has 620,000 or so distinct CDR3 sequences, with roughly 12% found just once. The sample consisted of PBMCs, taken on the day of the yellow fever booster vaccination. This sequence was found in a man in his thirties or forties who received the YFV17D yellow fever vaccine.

The DNA for the CDR3 is TGCACCAGCAGCTTTTCCGGGACAGGGACCTACAATGAGCAGTTCTTC. This encodes CTSSFSGTGTYNEQFF. The rearrangement joins TRBV5-1 to TRBJ2-1, with 9 bases fitting TRBD1. CDR1 and CDR2 from the germline V gene are SGHRS and YFSETQ. The CDR3 contains 16 residues.